Listed below are T cell receptor beta chains from one sample, sequenced in a study of T cell repertoires in cytomegalovirus infection. These receptors have no known antigen. TCRdb re-derived calls from the reads in MiXCR, one entry per CDR3 protein. There are 80,000 to 95,000 distinct CDR3 sequences in the sample; 25% to 30% occur only once, and about 65% lies in the top ten. This specimen was CD8+ T cells from cultured PBMCs, taken from culture after CMV antigen stimulation. Source of these receptors: a human donor in good health (CMV status not recorded). Some clones in this sample may be carry-over from other donors' samples. The CDR3 runs from the conserved cysteine through the conserved F or W. The D gene is left open where the match is weak. Some rows mark clone size as missing; the rest say once, few, many or name a class of expanded clone.

cdr3_length clone_size j_call v_call d_call cdr3_nt cdr3_aa
16 . TRBJ2-7 TRBV7-8 TRBD1 TGTGCCAGCAGCTTAGATTCCGGGACAGGGACCTACGAGCAGTACTTC CASSLDSGTGTYEQYF
16 few TRBJ2-2 TRBV7-6 TRBD2 TGTGCCAGCAGCCCGAGCGGGGGGTTCAACACCGGGGAGCTGTTTTTT CASSPSGGFNTGELFF
12 . TRBJ2-7 TRBV7-9 . TGTGCCAGCAGCTTTGACTCCTACGAGCAGTACTTC CASSFDSYEQYF
15 few TRBJ1-5 TRBV6-6 . TGTGCCAGCAGTTACTCTTCGGCTTCCCCGGAGCCCCAGCATTTT CASSYSSASPEPQHF
14 . TRBJ2-2 TRBV11-1 TRBD1 TGTGCCACCCAGGACAGGGGGCATTCCGGGGAGCTGTTTTTT CATQDRGHSGELFF
14 . TRBJ1-1 TRBV7-4 . TGTGCCAGCAGCCCTGTCGGGGGAGGCACTGAAGCTTTCTTT CASSPVGGGTEAFF
19 . TRBJ2-5 TRBV7-4 TRBD2 TGTGCCAGCAGCTTTCCGGGACTAGCGGGTGATGGGACTAGAGAGACCCAGTACTTC CASSFPGLAGDGTRETQYF
15 . TRBJ2-3 TRBV7-3 TRBD1 TGTGCCAGCAGCTTCGGAGCAGGGGGATTGGATACGCAGTATTTT CASSFGAGGLDTQYF
13 . TRBJ1-2 TRBV2 . TGTGCCAGCAGTGAATTCCCGGTGGGGGGCTACACCTTC CASSEFPVGGYTF
13 many TRBJ2-7 TRBV7-2 . TGTGCCAGCAGCTTATCAACAGGGCTCGAGCAGTACTTC CASSLSTGLEQYF
17 many TRBJ2-7 TRBV15 TRBD1 TGTGCCACCAGCATTTCAAGCCCCGGGACAGGGGAGTACGAGCAGTACTTC CATSISSPGTGEYEQYF
16 few TRBJ2-1 TRBV20-1 . TGCAGTGCTTTCAGGGTCGGGGGAAACTCCTACAATGAGCAGTTCTTC CSAFRVGGNSYNEQFF
14 . TRBJ2-7 TRBV6-1 TRBD2 TGTGCCAGCAGTGAAGCTCTAGCGGGGCTCGAGCAGTACTTC CASSEALAGLEQYF
15 . TRBJ1-1 TRBV5-5 . TGTGCCAGCAGCTTGGTGGAAAGGGGGAACACTGAAGCTTTCTTT CASSLVERGNTEAFF
12 many TRBJ2-1 TRBV7-2 . TGTGCCAGCAGCTCGCCTTACAATGAGCAGTTCTTC CASSSPYNEQFF
16 . TRBJ2-1 TRBV6-6 TRBD2 TGTGCCAGCCCGGGACTAGCGGGGGGGCCTTGGAATGAGCAGTTCTTC CASPGLAGGPWNEQFF
18 few TRBJ2-2 TRBV12-3/TRBV12-4 . TGTGCCAGCAGTTTAGCGCTAGGAGGGGTCAAGAACACCGGGGAGCTGTTTTTT CASSLALGGVKNTGELFF
15 few TRBJ1-1 TRBV7-9 TRBD1 TGTGCCAGCAGCTCACGGACAGGGATGAACACTGAAGCTTTCTTT CASSSRTGMNTEAFF
16 many TRBJ2-5 TRBV7-2 . TGTGCCAGCAGCTTAAGGAGAAACTTGTACCAAGAGACCCAGTACTTC CASSLRRNLYQETQYF
12 . TRBJ2-1 TRBV30 . TGTGCCTGGAGTGTGTTGGAGGCTGAGCAGTTCTTC CAWSVLEAEQFF
14 . TRBJ1-1 TRBV7-9 . TGTGCCAGCAGCTCGCAGGGTTACCCTCCCGAAGCTTTCTTT CASSSQGYPPEAFF
14 . TRBJ1-1 TRBV7-6 . TGTGCCAGCAGCGCCCAGGGCATGAACACTGAAGCTTTCTTT CASSAQGMNTEAFF
16 . TRBJ2-1 TRBV9 . TGTGCCAGCAGCGCCTCCCGGGACCGGTTATTAGATGAGCAGTTCTTC CASSASRDRLLDEQFF
15 few TRBJ2-1 TRBV19 TRBD1 TGTGCCAGTAGTATAGGGACAGGTGATTACAATGAGCAGTTCTTC CASSIGTGDYNEQFF
16 . TRBJ1-5 TRBV19 TRBD1 TGTGCCAGTAGGAGGGACAGGGAGCATAGCAATCAGCCCCAGCATTTT CASRRDREHSNQPQHF
13 . TRBJ1-5 TRBV10-2 TRBD1 TGCGCCACCGGGACAGGGGACTATCAGCCCCAGCATTTT CATGTGDYQPQHF
16 . TRBJ2-5 TRBV19 . TGTGCCAGTAGTATAGGGGGCTCCGGGGCTCGGGGGACCCAGTACTTC CASSIGGSGARGTQYF
14 once TRBJ2-3 TRBV5-3 . TGTGCCAGCAGCTTGCAGTGGAGGATGGATACGCAGTATTTT CASSLQWRMDTQYF
15 many TRBJ2-3 TRBV7-6 TRBD1 TGTGCCAGCAGCCGTCCCGGGACAGGGGAAGATACGCAGTATTTT CASSRPGTGEDTQYF
14 many TRBJ1-4 TRBV28 . TGTGCCAGCACCGGACCTTTTAGGGTGGGAAAACTGTTTTTT CASTGPFRVGKLFF
14 . TRBJ1-6 TRBV23-1 TRBD1 TGCGCCAGCAGTTCAAACAGGGGCCATTCACCCCTCCACTTT CASSSNRGHSPLHF
15 . TRBJ1-2 TRBV19 TRBD1 TGTGCCAGTATGGGTTGGCGGGACAGGGTTGATGGCTACACCTTC CASMGWRDRVDGYTF
16 once TRBJ2-3 TRBV20-1 . TGCAGTGCTAGTAAGGTAGAGACAGGATTCACAGATACGCAGTATTTT CSASKVETGFTDTQYF
16 many TRBJ2-5 TRBV11-2 . TGTGCCAGCAGCTTAGGAGCTTTGGGACCGAGAGAGACCCAGTACTTC CASSLGALGPRETQYF
16 few TRBJ2-2 TRBV7-6 . TGTGCCAGCAGCCTTGCAAGGACGGGGAACACCGGGGAGCTGTTTTTT CASSLARTGNTGELFF
13 many TRBJ1-2 TRBV7-2 . TGTGCCAGCAGCTTAGCAGAGACGTATGGCTACACCTTC CASSLAETYGYTF
12 . TRBJ1-2 TRBV12-3/TRBV12-4 . TGTGCCAGCAGTTCGGACGGAAATGGCTACACCTTC CASSSDGNGYTF
16 few TRBJ2-1 TRBV18 . TGTGCCAGCTCACAGATGGCGGGGATATTCTACAATGAGCAGTTCTTC CASSQMAGIFYNEQFF
15 . TRBJ1-1 TRBV19 . TGTGCCAGTAGTATGGGGCAGGGTTTGGACACTGAAGCTTTCTTT CASSMGQGLDTEAFF
15 . TRBJ1-1 TRBV10-3 . TGTGCCATCAGTGAGTCGAGGGGGGTAGGGACTGAAGCTTTCTTT CAISESRGVGTEAFF
14 few TRBJ2-5 TRBV7-6 TRBD2 TGTGCCAGCAGCTCCCTAGCGGGGTCAGAGACCCAGTACTTC CASSSLAGSETQYF
15 . TRBJ1-1 TRBV5-6 . TGTGCCAGCAGCTTGGTCGGTTCGCTGGGGACTGAAGCTTTCTTT CASSLVGSLGTEAFF
16 few TRBJ2-7 TRBV5-6 TRBD2 TGTGCCAGCAGCTTGGACCTCGGGAGGGATCTCTACGAGCAGTACTTC CASSLDLGRDLYEQYF
17 few TRBJ2-3 TRBV7-8 TRBD1 TGTGCCAGCAGCTTTACTGCTCTTGACAGGGTGTGGGATACGCAGTATTTT CASSFTALDRVWDTQYF
15 few TRBJ1-5 TRBV28 TRBD1 TGTGCCAGCAGTCGTCAGGGGGAAGAAAGGCAGCCCCAGCATTTT CASSRQGEERQPQHF
15 few TRBJ2-7 TRBV4-1 TRBD2 TGCGCCAGCAGCCAAGGACTAGCGGGGTCCTACGAGCAGTACTTC CASSQGLAGSYEQYF